A single sample gave rise to the 24 T cell receptor beta chains below, sequenced in a study of OX40 agonist ivuxolimab in advanced cancers. This table comes from immunoSEQ multiplex PCR, and its TCRdb copy is limited to in-frame clones, with some not included. This table holds fewer than 70,000 clones, approximately 81% found once. The sequences come from CD4+ or CD8+ T cells sorted from blood, collected in a trial of the OX40 agonist ivuxolimab. These receptors were taken from an adult with an advanced solid tumor such as melanoma, head and neck, liver or kidney cancer.

The chain has TRBV28 and TRBJ1-3; D uncertain. Trimming removed 6 bases from V and 11 bases from J, with 14 bases in between. The CDR3 sequence is 12 residues long. The germline V gene encodes CDR1 MDHEN and CDR2 SYDVKM. The CDR3 loop is CASSASTLAIYF. CDR3 DNA: TGTGCCAGCAGCGCCTCGACCCTAGCCATATATTTT.

The CDR3 nucleotides are TGTGCCTGGAGGACAGGGGTAGAGACCCAGTACTTC. Translation: CAWRTGVETQYF. The chain uses TRBV30 and TRBJ2-5, with TRBD1 identical over 8 bases. J gave up 4 bases and V 3 bases, and 1 base lay outside the gene matches. There are 12 residues in the CDR3. Germline lookup yields CDR1 GTSNPN and CDR2 SVGIG (reference sequence).

In DNA form, the CDR3 reads TGTGCCAGCAGCTTTTTGTCAGGGGGCATTGATGGCTACACCTTC. Translation: CASSFLSGGIDGYTF. The genes are TRBV7-9 and TRBJ1-2, with 8 bases fitting TRBD1. The CDR3 length is 15 residues. The V gene end was trimmed by 3 bases and the J gene end by 6 bases; junction bases not matched to a gene: 9. The germline V gene has CDR1 SEHNR and CDR2 FQNEAQ (reference sequence).

This chain links TRBV7-2 with TRBJ1-2; D ambiguous. The germline gives CDR1 SGHTA, CDR2 FQGNSA. This CDR3 is 14 amino acids long. Trimming shortened V by 1 base and J by 0 bases, and 6 bases separated the two germline ends. The CDR3 spells CASSLGHANYGYTF. CDR3 bases: TGTGCCAGCAGCTTAGGCCACGCTAACTATGGCTACACCTTC.

The count of this clone is one. V is TRBV11-2 and J is TRBJ1-2, with a weak D call TRBD1 (5 bases). This CDR3 is 14 amino acids long. Per germline, CDR1 SGHAT and CDR2 FQNNGV. The V and J ends lost 5 bases and 4 bases respectively, with 14 bases between them. DNA of the CDR3: TGTGCCAGCAGCCCCGGGGGGGGTGGCTATGGCTACACCTTC. Translation: CASSPGGGGYGYTF.

This chain uses TRBV5-1 with TRBJ2-7; tentative D call: TRBD2 (6 bases). The V end lost 4 bases, the J end lost 5 bases, and 16 bases lay between the germline ends. CDR3 length: 14 amino acids. The V gene's germline CDR1 is SGHRS and CDR2 YFSETQ. CDR3 protein: CASSMGGSNHEQYF. CDR3 sequence (DNA): TGCGCCAGCAGCATGGGGGGATCCAATCACGAGCAGTACTTC.

Here the CDR3 DNA reads TGTGCCAGTAGTAGGGGGCTGGATCAGCCCCAGCATTTT. This sequence encodes CASSRGLDQPQHF. The chain joins TRBV19 to TRBJ1-5, with D perhaps TRBD1 (6 bases). The germline gives CDR1 LNHDA, CDR2 SQIVND (reference sequence). The germline V and J ends were trimmed by 4 bases and 5 bases, with 9 bases remaining between them. CDR3 length: 13 residues.

This clone was detected only once. The V call is TRBV6-5, the J call TRBJ2-7; unclear D gene. From germline, CDR1 is MNHEY and CDR2 SVGAGI. V was trimmed by 6 bases and J by 4 bases, leaving 7 bases between them. There are 11 residues in the CDR3. Here the CDR3 reads CASRYQYEQYF. As DNA, the CDR3 is TGTGCCAGCAGGTACCAGTACGAGCAGTACTTC.

V and J are TRBV28 and TRBJ2-7; 9 bases are a match to TRBD1. V was pared by 4 bases and J by 3 bases, with 1 base of the junction left unmatched. The CDR3 totals 13 residues. CDR1 and CDR2 (germline): MDHEN, SYDVKM. The CDR3 DNA reads as TGTGCCAGCAGTTCGACAGGGGGCTACGAGCAGTACTTC. Translating it yields CASSSTGGYEQYF.

The V call is TRBV28, the J call TRBJ1-6; D unclear. V dropped 3 bases and J dropped 9 bases, with 3 bases sitting between them. From germline, CDR1 is MDHEN and CDR2 SYDVKM. The CDR3 covers 11 residues. CDR3 sequence reads: CASSFSSPLHF. The DNA for the CDR3 is TGTGCCAGCAGTTTTAGTTCACCCCTCCACTTT.

This chain links TRBV30 with TRBJ2-7; 7 bases are shared with TRBD1. V dropped 1 base and J dropped 6; count of bases not matched to a gene: 6. The CDR3 spans 13 residues. The germline gives CDR1 GTSNPN, CDR2 SVGIG (reference sequence). The DNA for the CDR3 is TGTGCCTGGAGTGCCGACAGGGTCTCCGAGCAGTACTTC. Its protein is CAWSADRVSEQYF.

V gene TRBV5-6 combines with J gene TRBJ2-5; a weak D match, TRBD2 (5 bases). The germline V and J ends were trimmed by 4 bases and 1 base, with 14 bases remaining between them. CDR3 length: 15 amino acids. Germline-derived CDR1 and CDR2 are SGHDT and YYEEEE. The CDR3 reads CASSRPDGGQETQYF. The DNA of the CDR3 is TGTGCCAGCAGCCGCCCGGACGGAGGCCAAGAGACCCAGTACTTC.

The chain couples TRBV5-4 to TRBJ2-7; tentative D call: TRBD1 (6 bases). Germline-derived CDR1 and CDR2 are SGHNT and YYREEE (reference sequence). This CDR3 is 15 amino acids long. V dropped 5 bases and J dropped 4 bases, with 19 bases sitting between them. CDR3 loop: CASSLMLGHNYEQYF. As DNA, the CDR3 is TGTGCCAGCAGTTTGATGTTGGGACACAATTACGAGCAGTACTTC.

The chain uses TRBV28 and TRBJ2-7; the D is unclear. Trimming left V 6 bases short and J 7 bases short, with 13 bases between. The CDR3 totals 12 residues. The germline CDR1 and CDR2 sequences are MDHEN and SYDVKM. CDR3 amino acids: CASSKSLQEQYF. The CDR3 coding sequence is TGTGCCAGCAGCAAGTCCTTGCAGGAGCAGTACTTC.

In this sample, this clone turned up a few times. The chain is built from TRBV9 and TRBJ2-7, with 16 bases identical to TRBD2. CDR1 is SGDLS and CDR2 is YYNGEE in the germline V gene. The J segment lost 4 bases and the V segment lost 5 bases, leaving 15 bases of the junction unmatched. The CDR3 totals 19 residues. The CDR3 DNA reads as TGTGCCAGCAGGATCGGACAACCGGGACTAGCGGGAGGGCGATACGAGCAGTACTTC. Translating gives CASRIGQPGLAGGRYEQYF.

The V gene is TRBV6-6, the J gene TRBJ1-2; unclear D gene. The length of the CDR3 is 13 residues. V gave up 4 bases and J gave up 2 bases, with 8 bases separating them. CDR1 is MNHNY and CDR2 is SVGAGI in the germline V gene (reference sequence). Here the CDR3 reads CASSSPRNYGYTF. For the CDR3, the DNA is TGTGCCAGCAGTTCCCCCAGGAACTATGGCTACACCTTC.

This clone was found once. The chain combines TRBV30 with TRBJ1-4, with D unclear. V was shortened by 0 bases and J by 8 bases, with 10 bases between the two germline ends. The CDR3 contains 13 residues. Looked up from germline, CDR1 is GTSNPN and CDR2 is SVGIG (reference sequence). The DNA for the CDR3 is TGTGCCTGGAGTGTGGGAAATAGGGAAAAACTGTTTTTT. This sequence encodes CAWSVGNREKLFF.

The chain combines TRBV5-4 with TRBJ2-3, with 12 bases fitting TRBD2. This CDR3 region has 17 residues. Germline loops: CDR1 SGHNT, CDR2 YYREEE (reference sequence). V lost 4 bases and J lost 2; bases outside the gene matches: 8. CDR3 nucleotide sequence: TGTGCCAGCAGCCCGCGGACTAGCGGGGTGACCACAGATACGCAGTATTTT. Translating it yields CASSPRTSGVTTDTQYF.

The rearrangement links TRBV29-1 to TRBJ2-1, with a possible D match to TRBD1 (5 bases). Trimming took off 8 bases at V and 4 bases at J, with 15 bases between the two ends. This CDR3 has 13 residues. The V gene's germline CDR1 is SQVTM and CDR2 ANQGSEA. Here the CDR3 reads CSLNLQGYNEQFF. DNA for the CDR3: TGCAGCCTAAACCTCCAGGGTTACAATGAGCAGTTCTTC.

This clone was detected once. The chain uses TRBV5-1 and TRBJ2-7; either TRBD1 or TRBD2 may fit D (6 bases each). The V and J ends lost 0 bases and 5 bases respectively, with 15 bases between them. This CDR3 contains 15 residues. The germline V gene has CDR1 SGHRS and CDR2 YFSETQ. In DNA form, the CDR3 reads TGCGCCAGCAGCTTGGTTGGGGGGCCTTTGGACGAGCAGTACTTC. Its translation: CASSLVGGPLDEQYF.

This chain joins TRBV27 and TRBJ2-4; TRBD2 matches at 8 bases. Trimming took 5 bases from V and 4 from J; bases not matched to a gene: 10. The CDR3 is made up of 16 amino acids. Per germline, CDR1 MNHEY and CDR2 SMNVEV (reference sequence). CDR3 nucleotide sequence: TGTGCCAGCAGTCCTTCCGGGACTAGTTCAAAAAACATTCAGTACTTC. Its translation is CASSPSGTSSKNIQYF.

This chain links TRBV5-1 with TRBJ2-4, with D perhaps matching TRBD1 or TRBD2 (5 bases each). Germline-derived CDR1 and CDR2 are SGHRS and YFSETQ. Trimming cost V 4 bases and J 2 bases, with 16 bases left between them. This CDR3 has 16 residues. CDR3 residues: CASSVGTLRTKNIQYF. Here the CDR3 DNA reads TGCGCCAGCAGCGTCGGGACCTTAAGAACCAAAAACATTCAGTACTTC.

The chain combines TRBV7-3 with TRBJ2-2, with D perhaps TRBD2 (6 bases). The CDR3 runs 15 residues. The germline V and J ends were trimmed by 1 base and 4 bases, with 10 bases remaining between them. Germline V gene sequence: CDR1 SGHTA, CDR2 FQGTGA. CDR3 bases: TGTGCCAGCAGCTTAAGACCGGGACTCACCGGGGAGCTGTTTTTT. It codes for CASSLRPGLTGELFF. The full variable domain, its missing parts supplied by reference TRBV7-3 and TRBJ2-2, is GAGVSQTPSNKVTEKGKYVELRCDPISGHTALYWYRQSLGQGPEFLIYFQGTGAADDSGLPNDRFFAVRPEGSVSTLKIQRTERGDSAVYLCASSLRPGLTGELFFGEGSRLTVL.

The V and J genes are TRBV27 and TRBJ2-5, with D possibly TRBD2 on 5 matching bases. Germline V gives CDR1 MNHEY, CDR2 SMNVEV (reference sequence). The ends were cut back, 5 bases at V and 6 bases at J, with 19 bases in the middle. The CDR3 extends over 15 amino acids. Written as DNA, the CDR3 is TGTGCCAGCAGTCCGATGGCGGGCTACATTAAGACCCAGTACTTC. This sequence encodes CASSPMAGYIKTQYF.